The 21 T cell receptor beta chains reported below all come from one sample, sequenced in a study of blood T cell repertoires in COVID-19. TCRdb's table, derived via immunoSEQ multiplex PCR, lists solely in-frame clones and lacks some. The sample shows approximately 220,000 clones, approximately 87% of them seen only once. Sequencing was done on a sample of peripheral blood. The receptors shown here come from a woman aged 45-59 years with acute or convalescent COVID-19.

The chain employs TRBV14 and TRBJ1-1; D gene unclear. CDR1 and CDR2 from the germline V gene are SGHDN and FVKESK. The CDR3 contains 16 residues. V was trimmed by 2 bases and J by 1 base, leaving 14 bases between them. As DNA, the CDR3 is TGTGCCAGCAGCCAATGGGGAGGGAATTCGAACACTGAAGCTTTCTTT. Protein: CASSQWGGNSNTEAFF. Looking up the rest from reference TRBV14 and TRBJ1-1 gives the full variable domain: EAGVTQFPSHSVIEKGQTVTLRCDPISGHDNLYWYRRVMGKEIKFLLHFVKESKQDESGMPNNRFLAERTGGTYSTLKVQPAELEDSGVYFCASSQWGGNSNTEAFFGQGTRLTVV.

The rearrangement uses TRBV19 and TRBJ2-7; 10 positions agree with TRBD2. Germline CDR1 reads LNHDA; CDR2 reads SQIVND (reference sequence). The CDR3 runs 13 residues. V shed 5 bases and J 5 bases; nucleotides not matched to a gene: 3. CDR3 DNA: TGTGCCAGTAGTCGTAGCGGGGGGAACGAGCAGTACTTC. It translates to CASSRSGGNEQYF.

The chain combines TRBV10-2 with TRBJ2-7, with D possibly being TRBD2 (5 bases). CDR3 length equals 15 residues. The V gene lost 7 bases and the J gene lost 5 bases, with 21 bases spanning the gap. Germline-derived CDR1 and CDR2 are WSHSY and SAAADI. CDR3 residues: CASTGLGEGSHEQYF. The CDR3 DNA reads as TGCGCCAGCACTGGACTGGGAGAAGGGTCCCACGAGCAGTACTTC.

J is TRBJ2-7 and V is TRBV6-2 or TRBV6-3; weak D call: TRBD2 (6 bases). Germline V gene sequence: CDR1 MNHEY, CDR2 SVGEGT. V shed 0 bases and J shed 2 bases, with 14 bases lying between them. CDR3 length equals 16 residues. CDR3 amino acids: CASSYSSLATTYEQYF. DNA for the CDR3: TGTGCCAGCAGTTACTCGTCGCTAGCGACTACCTACGAGCAGTACTTC.

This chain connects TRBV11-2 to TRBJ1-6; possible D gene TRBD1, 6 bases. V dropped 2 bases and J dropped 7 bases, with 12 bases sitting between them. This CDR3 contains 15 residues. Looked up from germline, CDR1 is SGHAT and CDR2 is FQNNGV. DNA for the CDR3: TGTGCCAGCAGCTTAAATTGGGGGCACAATTCACCCCTCCACTTT. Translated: CASSLNWGHNSPLHF.

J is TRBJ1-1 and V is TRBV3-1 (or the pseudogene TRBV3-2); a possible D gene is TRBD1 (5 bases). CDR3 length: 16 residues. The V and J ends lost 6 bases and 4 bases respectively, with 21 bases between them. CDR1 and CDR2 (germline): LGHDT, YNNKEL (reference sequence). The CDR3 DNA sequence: TGTGCCAGCAGGGACACTACCTATAAGGGTGGCACTGAAGCTTTCTTT. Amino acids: CASRDTTYKGGTEAFF.

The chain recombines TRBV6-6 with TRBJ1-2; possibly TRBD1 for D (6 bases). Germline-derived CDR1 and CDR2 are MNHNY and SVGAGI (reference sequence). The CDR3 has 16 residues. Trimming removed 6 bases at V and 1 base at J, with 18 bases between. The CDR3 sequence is CASSRGGGGLNYGYTF. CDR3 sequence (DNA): TGTGCCAGCAGCCGCGGGGGAGGGGGGCTTAACTATGGCTACACCTTC.

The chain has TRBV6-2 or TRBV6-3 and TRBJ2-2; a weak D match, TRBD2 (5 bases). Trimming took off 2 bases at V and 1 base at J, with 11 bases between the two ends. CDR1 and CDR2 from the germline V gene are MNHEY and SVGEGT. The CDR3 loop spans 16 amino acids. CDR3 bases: TGTGCCAGCAGTTACGAAATAGGACTGAACACCGGGGAGCTGTTTTTT. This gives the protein CASSYEIGLNTGELFF.

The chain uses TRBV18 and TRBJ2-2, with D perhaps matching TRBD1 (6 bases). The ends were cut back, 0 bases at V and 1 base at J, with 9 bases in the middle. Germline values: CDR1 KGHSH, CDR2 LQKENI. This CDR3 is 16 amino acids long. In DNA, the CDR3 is TGTGCCAGCTCACCACCGGGCAGGGGGAACACCGGGGAGCTGTTTTTT. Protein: CASSPPGRGNTGELFF.

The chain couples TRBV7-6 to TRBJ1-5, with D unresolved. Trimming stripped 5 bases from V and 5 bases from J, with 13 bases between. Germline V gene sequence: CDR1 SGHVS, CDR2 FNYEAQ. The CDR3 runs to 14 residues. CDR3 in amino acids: CASSLGMGDQPQHF. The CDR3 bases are TGTGCCAGCAGCCTAGGAATGGGAGATCAGCCCCAGCATTTT.

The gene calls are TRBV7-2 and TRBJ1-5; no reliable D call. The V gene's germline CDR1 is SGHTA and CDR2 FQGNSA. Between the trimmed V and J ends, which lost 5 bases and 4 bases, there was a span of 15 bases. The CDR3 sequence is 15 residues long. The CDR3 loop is CASSLYLAQNQPQHF. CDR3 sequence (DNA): TGTGCCAGCAGCCTTTACCTGGCCCAGAATCAGCCCCAGCATTTT.

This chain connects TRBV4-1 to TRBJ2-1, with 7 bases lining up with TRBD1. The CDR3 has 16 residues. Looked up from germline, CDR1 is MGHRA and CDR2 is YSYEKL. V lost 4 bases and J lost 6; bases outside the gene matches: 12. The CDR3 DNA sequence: TGCGCCAGCAGCCGAGACCGGGACAGTGGACGCAATGAGCAGTTCTTC. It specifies CASSRDRDSGRNEQFF.

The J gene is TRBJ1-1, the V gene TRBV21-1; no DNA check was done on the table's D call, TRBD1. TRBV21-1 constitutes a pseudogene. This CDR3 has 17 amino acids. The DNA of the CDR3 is TGTGCCAGCAGCAAAGTTCGGACAGGGAGTCCGAACACTGAAGCTTTCTTT. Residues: CASSKVRTGSPNTEAFF.

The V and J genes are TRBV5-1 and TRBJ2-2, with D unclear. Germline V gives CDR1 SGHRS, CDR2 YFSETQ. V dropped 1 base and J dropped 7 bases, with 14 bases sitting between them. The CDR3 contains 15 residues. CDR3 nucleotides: TGCGCCAGCAGCTTGTATTTGGGCGACCGCGGGGAGCTGTTTTTT. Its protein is CASSLYLGDRGELFF.

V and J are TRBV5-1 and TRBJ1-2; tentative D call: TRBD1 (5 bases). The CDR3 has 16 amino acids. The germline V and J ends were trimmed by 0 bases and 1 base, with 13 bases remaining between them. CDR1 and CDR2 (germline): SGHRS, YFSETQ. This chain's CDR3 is CASSLGQISGNYGYTF. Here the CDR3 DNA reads TGCGCCAGCAGCTTGGGACAGATTAGCGGTAACTATGGCTACACCTTC.

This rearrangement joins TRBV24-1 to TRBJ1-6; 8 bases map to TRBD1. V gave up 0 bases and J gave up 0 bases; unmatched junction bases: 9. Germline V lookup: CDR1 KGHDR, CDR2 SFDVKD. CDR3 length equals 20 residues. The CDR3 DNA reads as TGTGCCACCAGTGATTTGGGACAGGGTAAGGTTAGCTCCTATAATTCACCCCTCCACTTT. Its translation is CATSDLGQGKVSSYNSPLHF.

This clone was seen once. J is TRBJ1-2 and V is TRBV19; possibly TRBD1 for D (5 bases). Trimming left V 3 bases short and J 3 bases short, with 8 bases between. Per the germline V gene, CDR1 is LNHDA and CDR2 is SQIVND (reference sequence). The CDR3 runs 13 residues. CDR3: CASSITGHYGYTF. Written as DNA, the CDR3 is TGTGCCAGTAGTATCACAGGACACTATGGCTACACCTTC.

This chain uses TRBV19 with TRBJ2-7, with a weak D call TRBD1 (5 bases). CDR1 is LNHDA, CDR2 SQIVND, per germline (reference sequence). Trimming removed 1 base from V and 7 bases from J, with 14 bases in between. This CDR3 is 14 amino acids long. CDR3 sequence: CASSIGVRVGEQYF. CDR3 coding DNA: TGTGCCAGTAGTATAGGGGTCAGGGTAGGAGAGCAGTACTTC.

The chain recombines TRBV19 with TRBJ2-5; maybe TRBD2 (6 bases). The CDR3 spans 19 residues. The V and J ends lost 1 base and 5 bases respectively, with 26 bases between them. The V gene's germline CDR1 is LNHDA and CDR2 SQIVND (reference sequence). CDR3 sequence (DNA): TGTGCCAGTAGTATAGGCAGGGCCGCTTACCCGGTACGGGGGGAGACCCAGTACTTC. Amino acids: CASSIGRAAYPVRGETQYF.

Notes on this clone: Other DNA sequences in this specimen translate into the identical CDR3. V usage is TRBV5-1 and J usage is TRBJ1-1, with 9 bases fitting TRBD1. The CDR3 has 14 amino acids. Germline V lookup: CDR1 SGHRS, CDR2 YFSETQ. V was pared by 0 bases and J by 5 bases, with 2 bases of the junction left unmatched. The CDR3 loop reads CASSLGQGGTEAFF. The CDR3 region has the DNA TGCGCCAGCAGCTTGGGACAGGGGGGAACTGAAGCTTTCTTT.

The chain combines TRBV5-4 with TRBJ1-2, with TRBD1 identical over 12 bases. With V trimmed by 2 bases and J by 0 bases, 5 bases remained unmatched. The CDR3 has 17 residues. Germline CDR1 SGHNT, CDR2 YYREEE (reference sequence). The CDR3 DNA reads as TGTGCCAGCAGCTTTTTGGGACAGGGGGCGGCTAACTATGGCTACACCTTC. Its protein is CASSFLGQGAANYGYTF. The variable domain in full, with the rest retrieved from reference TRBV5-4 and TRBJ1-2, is ETGVTQSPTHLIKTRGQQVTLRCSSQSGHNTVSWYQQALGQGPQFIFQYYREEENGRGNFPPRFSGLQFPNYSSELNVNALELDDSALYLCASSFLGQGAANYGYTFGSGTRLTVV.